A selection of T cell receptor beta chains follows, all from one sample in a study of cytomegalovirus exposure and HLA in healthy donors. Sequencing used immunoSEQ multiplex PCR; TCRdb keeps in-frame clones, though not all of them. The sample yields 150,000 or so clones, about 89% seen once. Input material: PBMCs. The receptor set was obtained from a man aged 18-30 years in good health and CMV-seropositive. Both conserved end residues are part of each CDR3. The D gene is left open where the match is weak. Clone size, where shown, is once, few, many, or a class for clones that have expanded.

V gene	clone size	J gene	D gene	CDR3 DNA	CDR3 protein
TRBV29-1	NA	TRBJ2-3	NA	TGCAGCCCCCGCCGCGGGGATACGCAGTATTTT	CSPRRGDTQYF
TRBV6-6	NA	TRBJ2-5	TRBD1	TGTGCCAGCAGGTCCGGGACAGGGTTTGGGACCCAGTACTTC	CASRSGTGFGTQYF
TRBV27	NA	TRBJ2-1	NA	TGTGCCAGCGCTGAGGGACACCTTCTAAATGAGCAGTTCTTC	CASAEGHLLNEQFF
TRBV27	NA	TRBJ1-1	NA	TGTGCCAGCAGTTATACGGGAGCCTTGAACACTGAAGCTTTCTTT	CASSYTGALNTEAFF
TRBV13	NA	TRBJ1-1	NA	TGTGCCAGCAGCTTATCCGGCGGTCTGAGTACTGAAGCTTTCTTT	CASSLSGGLSTEAFF
TRBV7-9	once	TRBJ1-5	NA	TGTGCCAGTAGCGCCAAACCCACAGGTCCCCAGCATTTT	CASSAKPTGPQHF
TRBV9	NA	TRBJ2-7	TRBD2	TGTGCCAGCAGCCCCGGGACTAGCGGCTACGAGCAGTACTTC	CASSPGTSGYEQYF
TRBV7-6	NA	TRBJ2-1	TRBD1	TGTGCCAGCAGCCCACCGGGACAGGTTTGGGTTGAGCAGTTCTTC	CASSPPGQVWVEQFF
TRBV19	once	TRBJ2-1	NA	TGTGCCAGTAGTATTATAGGGGTTGTGTTGGATGAGCAGTTCTTC	CASSIIGVVLDEQFF
TRBV6-5	NA	TRBJ1-1	NA	TGTGCCAGCAGTTACGCATACATGAACACTGAAGCTTTCTTT	CASSYAYMNTEAFF
TRBV27	few	TRBJ2-2	NA	TGTGCCAGCAGTAAAACAGGGTCTAACACCGGGGAGCTGTTTTTT	CASSKTGSNTGELFF
TRBV9	NA	TRBJ2-3	NA	TGTGCCAGCAGCCCGCGGACAGTTAGCACAGATACGCAGTATTTT	CASSPRTVSTDTQYF
TRBV6-1	NA	TRBJ2-7	NA	TGTGCCAGCAGTGAACCTATCTACGAGCAGTACTTC	CASSEPIYEQYF
TRBV5-6	NA	TRBJ1-1	NA	TGTGCCAGCAGCTCCCCCGGGGGGTATGGAAGCACTGAAGCTTTCTTT	CASSSPGGYGSTEAFF
TRBV18	NA	TRBJ2-1	NA	TGTGCCAGCTCACCACCGTTCCGGGGAAGAAGCTCCTACAATGAGCAGTTCTTC	CASSPPFRGRSSYNEQFF